Listed here is a single T cell receptor (beta chain). This CDR3 spans 14 amino acids. CDR1 SGHTA and CDR2 FQGTGA come from the germline V gene. V was cut by 4 bases and J by 5 bases, with 13 bases left in between. Some clones are missing from TCRdb's copy, which holds only in-frame ones; the method was immunoSEQ multiplex PCR. The sample holds roughly 90,000 clones, around 90% seen once. The sample originates from a study of OX40 agonist ivuxolimab in advanced cancers. The chain combines TRBV7-3 with TRBJ2-3; D may be TRBD1 or TRBD2 (5 bases each). The source is an adult with an advanced solid tumor such as melanoma, head and neck, liver or kidney cancer. The specimen was CD4+ or CD8+ T cells sorted from blood, collected in a trial of the OX40 agonist ivuxolimab. CDR3 nucleotides: TGTGCCAGCAGCTCGAGGGGTCTGGGAGATACGCAGTATTTT. This codes for CASSSRGLGDTQYF. The full variable domain, rest sourced from reference TRBV7-3 and TRBJ2-3, is GAGVSQTPSNKVTEKGKYVELRCDPISGHTALYWYRQSLGQGPEFLIYFQGTGAADDSGLPNDRFFAVRPEGSVSTLKIQRTERGDSAVYLCASSSRGLGDTQYFGPGTRLTVL.